The 17 T cell receptor beta chains below were found in one sample sequenced in a study of blood T cell repertoires in COVID-19. Data came from immunoSEQ multiplex PCR; TCRdb stores just in-frame clones and leaves some out. The table shows 110,000 or so clones, with more than 80% occurring only once. The sequenced material came from peripheral blood. All receptors come from a woman in her fifties or sixties with acute or convalescent COVID-19.

This rearrangement joins TRBV7-2 to TRBJ2-7; 15 nucleotides agree with TRBD2. V gave up 0 bases and J gave up 2 bases; unmatched junction bases: 8. Germline lookup yields CDR1 SGHTA and CDR2 FQGNSA. This CDR3 region has 19 residues. CDR3 nucleotides: TGTGCCAGCAGCTTAGCTCGGACTAGCGGGAGGGTCTCGCCCTACGAGCAGTACTTC. This gives the protein CASSLARTSGRVSPYEQYF.

V is TRBV6-5 and J is TRBJ1-6; 7 nucleotides line up with TRBD1. The CDR3 contains 14 residues. V lost 5 bases to trimming and J lost 7 bases; unmatched junction nucleotides: 5. Germline CDR1 is MNHEY and CDR2 is SVGAGI. CDR3 DNA: TGTGCCAGCAGTCAGGGACAGACCAATTCACCCCTCCACTTT. This gives the protein CASSQGQTNSPLHF.

The chain joins TRBV2 to TRBJ2-2; TRBD1 agrees at 9 bases. The CDR3 runs to 16 residues. The V gene end was trimmed by 2 bases and the J gene end by 4 bases; junction bases not matched to a gene: 5. CDR1 and CDR2 (germline): SNHLY, FYNNEI. The chain's CDR3 is CASSEYRGLGTGELFF. The CDR3 DNA is TGTGCCAGCAGTGAATACAGGGGGCTTGGCACCGGGGAGCTGTTTTTT. The full variable domain, its missing parts supplied by reference TRBV2 and TRBJ2-2, is EPEVTQTPSHQVTQMGQEVILRCVPISNHLYFYWYRQILGQKVEFLVSFYNNEISEKSEIFDDQFSVERPDGSNFTLKIRSTKLEDSAMYFCASSEYRGLGTGELFFGEGSRLTVL.

V gene TRBV24-1 combines with J gene TRBJ2-1; TRBD2 is a possible D gene (6 bases). From germline, CDR1 is KGHDR and CDR2 SFDVKD. Trimming shortened V by 1 base and J by 8 bases, and 11 bases separated the two germline ends. The CDR3 has 14 residues. CDR3 in DNA: TGTGCCACCAGTGATTTTACTTCGGGGGATGAGCAGTTCTTC. It specifies CATSDFTSGDEQFF.

The chain joins TRBV19 to TRBJ2-1; TRBD2 matches at 14 bases. Germline CDR1 LNHDA, CDR2 SQIVND (reference sequence). This CDR3 contains 15 residues. After removal of 5 bases from V and 10 bases from J, the junction contained 7 bases not matched to a gene. CDR3 nucleotides: TGTGCCAGTAGTCCCCGACTAGCGGGAGGGGACGAGCAGTTCTTC. This encodes CASSPRLAGGDEQFF.

The rearrangement links TRBV15 to TRBJ1-6; D perhaps matches TRBD1 (6 bases). The germline gives CDR1 LNHNV, CDR2 YYDKDF (reference sequence). CDR3 length: 15 amino acids. V lost 2 bases and J lost 5, with 10 bases in between. For the CDR3, the DNA is TGTGCCACCAGCAGAAATGGACAGAATAATTCACCCCTCCACTTT. Translated: CATSRNGQNNSPLHF.

The V call is TRBV15, the J call TRBJ2-7; 7 bases are a match to TRBD1. The CDR3 spans 15 residues. Germline CDR1 reads LNHNV; CDR2 reads YYDKDF (reference sequence). Trimming cost V 0 bases and J 6 bases; bases outside gene matches: 8. The CDR3 loop is CATSRENRGVGEQYF. Written as DNA, the CDR3 is TGTGCCACCAGCAGAGAAAACAGGGGAGTCGGCGAGCAGTACTTC.

The chain couples TRBV19 to TRBJ2-5; 9 nucleotides align to TRBD1. J gave up 1 base and V 6 bases, and 9 bases lay outside the gene matches. The V gene's germline CDR1 is LNHDA and CDR2 SQIVND (reference sequence). The CDR3 is 16 amino acids. This CDR3 reads CASSSHGTGSQETQYF. The DNA for the CDR3 is TGTGCCAGTAGCTCTCACGGGACAGGGTCCCAAGAGACCCAGTACTTC.

The rearrangement links TRBV5-1 to TRBJ2-3; 11 nucleotides line up with TRBD2. Germline values: CDR1 SGHRS, CDR2 YFSETQ. This CDR3 comprises 16 residues. V lost 4 bases to trimming and J lost 5 bases; unmatched junction nucleotides: 9. In DNA, the CDR3 is TGCGCCAGCAGCCGGGGTAGCGGGGGGGCCCTAGATACGCAGTATTTT. It codes for CASSRGSGGALDTQYF.

The V call is TRBV6-5, the J call TRBJ1-2; D is perhaps TRBD1 (5 bases). From germline, CDR1 is MNHEY and CDR2 SVGAGI. V was trimmed by 6 bases and J by 6 bases, leaving 17 bases between them. The CDR3 is 14 amino acids. CDR3 region: CASSRDLGADGYTF. CDR3 nucleotides: TGTGCCAGCAGCCGGGACTTAGGGGCGGATGGCTACACCTTC.

The V call is TRBV28, the J call TRBJ2-7; the D is unclear. Germline assignment: CDR1 MDHEN and CDR2 SYDVKM. CDR3 size: 15 residues. V was cut by 5 bases and J by 2 bases, with 16 bases left in between. The CDR3, as DNA: TGTGCCAGCAGTATCCCGATCGGGTCCCCCTACGAGCAGTACTTC. Amino acids: CASSIPIGSPYEQYF.

The V and J genes are TRBV2 and TRBJ2-7; 11 nucleotides agree with TRBD1. Trimming removed 5 bases from V and 5 bases from J; junction bases left unmatched: 2. Per germline, CDR1 SNHLY and CDR2 FYNNEI. The CDR3 consists of 13 residues. The CDR3 sequence is CASSWDRGNEQYF. The CDR3 nucleotides are TGTGCCAGCAGTTGGGACAGGGGGAACGAGCAGTACTTC.

The V gene is TRBV5-1, the J gene TRBJ2-6; D is undetermined. The V end lost 4 bases, the J end lost 0 bases, and 8 bases lay between the germline ends. The germline V gene encodes CDR1 SGHRS and CDR2 YFSETQ. This CDR3 has 15 amino acids. The CDR3 region has the DNA TGCGCCAGCAGCACACAGAACTCTGGGGCCAACGTCCTGACTTTC. It encodes CASSTQNSGANVLTF.

This clone has just one count. V and J are TRBV10-1 and TRBJ1-2; TRBD1 might be the D (5 bases). Germline V CDR1 and CDR2: WNHNN, SYGVQD (reference sequence). Trimming took off 2 bases at V and 8 bases at J, with 12 bases between the two ends. The CDR3 loop spans 13 amino acids. The DNA of the CDR3 is TGCGCCAGCAGTGAGCACAGGTTGAAGGGCTACACCTTC. Translation: CASSEHRLKGYTF.

The gene calls are TRBV7-9 and TRBJ1-2; 8 bases fit TRBD1. Germline assignment: CDR1 SEHNR and CDR2 FQNEAQ (reference sequence). This CDR3 region has 13 residues. The ends lost 3 bases at V and 8 bases at J; junction bases unmatched: 5. This CDR3 reads CASSFQTGEGYTF. The CDR3 DNA is TGTGCCAGCAGCTTTCAGACAGGGGAAGGCTACACCTTC.

The J gene is TRBJ1-2, the V gene TRBV7-2, with 7 positions matching TRBD1. Germline V CDR1 and CDR2: SGHTA, FQGNSA. The CDR3 runs 13 residues. V lost 5 bases and J lost 4; bases outside the gene matches: 4. The CDR3 loop reads CASSTTGSYGYTF. DNA for the CDR3: TGTGCCAGCAGCACGACAGGGAGCTATGGCTACACCTTC.

V gene TRBV18 combines with J gene TRBJ1-1, with TRBD1 as a possible D gene (5 bases). The CDR3 has 12 residues. CDR1 is KGHSH and CDR2 is LQKENI in the germline V gene. V lost 3 bases and J lost 8, with 10 bases in between. CDR3 bases: TGTGCCAGCTCACCGGGTAGGGGAGAAGCTTTCTTT. Translation gives CASSPGRGEAFF.